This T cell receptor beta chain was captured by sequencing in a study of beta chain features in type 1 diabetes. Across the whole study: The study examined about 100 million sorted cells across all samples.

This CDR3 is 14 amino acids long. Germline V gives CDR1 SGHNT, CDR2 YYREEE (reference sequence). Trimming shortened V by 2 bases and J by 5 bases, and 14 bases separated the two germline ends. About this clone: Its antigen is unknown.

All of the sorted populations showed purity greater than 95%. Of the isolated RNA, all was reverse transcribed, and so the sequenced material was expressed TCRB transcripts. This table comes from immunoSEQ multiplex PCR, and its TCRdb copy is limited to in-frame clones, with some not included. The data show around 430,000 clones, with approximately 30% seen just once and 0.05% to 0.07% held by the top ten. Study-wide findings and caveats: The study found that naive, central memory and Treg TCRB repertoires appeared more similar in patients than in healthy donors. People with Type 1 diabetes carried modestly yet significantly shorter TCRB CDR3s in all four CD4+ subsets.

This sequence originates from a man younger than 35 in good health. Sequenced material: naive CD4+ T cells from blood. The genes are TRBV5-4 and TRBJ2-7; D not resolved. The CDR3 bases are TGTGCCAGCAGCTTTTCAGATATGTCTGACGAGCAGTACTTC. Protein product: CASSFSDMSDEQYF.